The 17 T cell receptor beta chains below were found in one sample sequenced in a study of cytomegalovirus exposure and HLA in healthy donors. The repertoire was sequenced with immunoSEQ multiplex PCR; TCRdb's copy has only in-frame clones and lacks some. This table has 170,000 or so clones, 65% to 85% appearing once. The sample comprised PBMCs. The receptors originated from a woman between 18 and 30 years old in good health and CMV-seropositive.

CDR3: CASSLDDRAREQYF. The CDR3 bases are TGTGCCAGCAGCTTAGATGACAGGGCGCGGGAGCAGTACTTC. This rearrangement joins TRBV5-4 to TRBJ2-7; 7 bases map to TRBD1. Germline V CDR1 and CDR2: SGHNT, YYREEE (reference sequence). V was pared by 2 bases and J by 7 bases, with 9 bases of the junction left unmatched. This CDR3 has 14 residues.

The chain uses TRBV27 and TRBJ2-7; D not resolved. CDR3 size: 14 residues. Looked up from germline, CDR1 is MNHEY and CDR2 is SMNVEV (reference sequence). V shed 3 bases and J shed 3 bases, with 12 bases lying between them. This CDR3 is CASSLAGKFYEQYF. DNA of the CDR3: TGTGCCAGCAGTTTGGCAGGAAAGTTCTACGAGCAGTACTTC.

This chain links TRBV6-5 with TRBJ1-1; D is unclear. The V end was cut by 0 bases, the J end by 0 bases, with 11 bases between. CDR3 size: 16 residues. CDR1 MNHEY and CDR2 SVGAGI come from the germline V gene. The DNA for the CDR3 is TGTGCCAGCAGTTACTCGACTACCGGAGTGAACACTGAAGCTTTCTTT. Protein product: CASSYSTTGVNTEAFF.

The chain recombines TRBV9 with TRBJ1-1, with a possible D match to TRBD1 (6 bases). Germline V gives CDR1 SGDLS, CDR2 YYNGEE. This CDR3 is built from 13 residues. V dropped 3 bases and J dropped 6 bases, with 12 bases sitting between them. The CDR3 DNA is TGTGCCAGCAGCGGAACTCACAGGGCTGAAGCTTTCTTT. Translated: CASSGTHRAEAFF.

The rearrangement links TRBV5-1 to TRBJ1-1, with 8 bases matching TRBD1. The CDR3 spans 14 residues. Germline assignment: CDR1 SGHRS and CDR2 YFSETQ. Trimming removed 3 bases from V and 1 base from J; junction bases left unmatched: 2. This CDR3 reads CASSYGTGNTEAFF. The DNA of the CDR3 is TGCGCCAGCAGCTACGGGACAGGGAACACTGAAGCTTTCTTT.

This chain links TRBV7-3 with TRBJ2-2, with D maybe TRBD2 (7 bases). Germline V gene sequence: CDR1 SGHTA, CDR2 FQGTGA. This CDR3 spans 16 amino acids. V lost 2 bases and J 2 bases, leaving 12 bases between the germline ends. The CDR3 nucleotides read TGTGCCAGCAGCTTACTGGGAGGGGGTAACACCGGGGAGCTGTTTTTT. This codes for CASSLLGGGNTGELFF.

The chain combines TRBV2 with TRBJ1-4; D not certain. Germline assignment: CDR1 SNHLY and CDR2 FYNNEI. The V and J ends lost 5 bases and 3 bases respectively, with 10 bases between them. CDR3 length: 14 residues. The CDR3 region is CASSIHQANEKLFF. The CDR3 DNA is TGTGCCAGCAGTATACATCAGGCTAATGAAAAACTGTTTTTT. The entire variable domain, with the rest obtained from reference TRBV2 and TRBJ1-4, is as follows: EPEVTQTPSHQVTQMGQEVILRCVPISNHLYFYWYRQILGQKVEFLVSFYNNEISEKSEIFDDQFSVERPDGSNFTLKIRSTKLEDSAMYFCASSIHQANEKLFFGSGTQLSVL.

V and J are TRBV14 and TRBJ2-5, with TRBD2 as a possible D gene (6 bases). V lost 4 bases and J lost 8, with 8 bases in between. This CDR3 region has 11 residues. Germline loops: CDR1 SGHDN, CDR2 FVKESK. CDR3 DNA: TGTGCCAGCAGCCTCGGGGGAACCCAGTACTTC. It is translated as CASSLGGTQYF.

The chain joins TRBV6-6 to TRBJ2-3; tentative D call: TRBD2 (5 bases). This CDR3 has 12 amino acids. Germline V gene lookup returns CDR1 MNHNY and CDR2 SVGAGI (reference sequence). V was pared by 9 bases and J by 3 bases, with 10 bases between. CDR3 amino acids: CASKRETDTQYF. DNA of the CDR3: TGTGCCAGTAAGAGGGAAACAGATACGCAGTATTTT.

This chain connects TRBV9 to TRBJ2-7; TRBD1 matches at 7 bases. The CDR3 loop spans 13 amino acids. V lost 3 bases, J lost 2 bases, and 2 bases stayed unmatched. Per germline, CDR1 SGDLS and CDR2 YYNGEE. The CDR3 spells CASSATGTYEQYF. DNA of the CDR3: TGTGCCAGCAGCGCGACAGGGACCTACGAGCAGTACTTC. Variable domain in full (rest from reference TRBV9 and TRBJ2-7): DSGVTQTPKHLITATGQRVTLRCSPRSGDLSVYWYQQSLDQGLQFLIQYYNGEERAKGNILERFSAQQFPDLHSELNLSSLELGDSALYFCASSATGTYEQYFGPGTRLTVT.

The chain recombines TRBV6-1 with TRBJ2-1, with TRBD1 matching 7 bases. The J segment lost 9 bases and the V segment lost 5 bases, leaving 7 bases of the junction unmatched. CDR3 length: 13 residues. The germline gives CDR1 MNHNS, CDR2 SASEGT. CDR3: CASSPQGTGEQFF. CDR3 sequence (DNA): TGTGCCAGCAGTCCACAGGGGACCGGTGAGCAGTTCTTC.

V is TRBV4-1 and J is TRBJ2-4; tentative D call: TRBD2 (6 bases). CDR1 and CDR2 from the germline V gene are MGHRA and YSYEKL. The CDR3 has 14 amino acids. The V gene lost 0 bases and the J gene lost 8 bases, with 11 bases spanning the gap. The CDR3 spells CASSQDGWGDIQYF. The CDR3 coding sequence is TGCGCCAGCAGCCAAGATGGTTGGGGGGACATTCAGTACTTC.

The chain links TRBV2 to TRBJ2-3, with D unclear. The CDR3 spans 16 residues. V lost 2 bases and J lost 2, with 14 bases in between. Looked up from germline, CDR1 is SNHLY and CDR2 is FYNNEI. In DNA, the CDR3 is TGTGCCAGCAGTGAAAAGTTGGGCTTGGTCACAGATACGCAGTATTTT. Translated, it gives CASSEKLGLVTDTQYF.

J is TRBJ1-5 and V is TRBV6-1; 10 nucleotides align to TRBD1. V lost 6 bases to trimming and J lost 8 bases; unmatched junction nucleotides: 7. The CDR3 consists of 14 residues. From germline, CDR1 is MNHNS and CDR2 SASEGT. The CDR3 loop reads CASSVTGGAEPQHF. As DNA, the CDR3 is TGTGCCAGCAGCGTGACAGGGGGCGCGGAGCCCCAGCATTTT.

This clone was observed a few times. The J gene is TRBJ2-3, the V gene TRBV9; D is perhaps TRBD1 (7 bases). Germline V gene sequence: CDR1 SGDLS, CDR2 YYNGEE. This CDR3 is 16 amino acids long. The V and J ends lost 4 bases and 2 bases respectively, with 17 bases between them. The CDR3 region has the DNA TGTGCCAGCAGCCAGGGGGGCGTGGGGCCCACAGATACGCAGTATTTT. It codes for CASSQGGVGPTDTQYF.

Here the CDR3 DNA reads TGTGCCAGCAGCTTAGGTAGCTCCCCCCATTTCGAGCAGTACTTC. Translated: CASSLGSSPHFEQYF. The chain carries TRBV11-2 and TRBJ2-7, with D hard to call. The germline V gene has CDR1 SGHAT and CDR2 FQNNGV. This CDR3 is 15 amino acids long. V lost 1 base, J lost 6 bases, and 16 bases lay in between.

This clone was picked up one time. V usage is TRBV7-9 and J usage is TRBJ1-1; TRBD1 might be the D (5 bases). V dropped 4 bases and J dropped 3 bases, with 12 bases sitting between them. The germline gives CDR1 SEHNR, CDR2 FQNEAQ (reference sequence). This CDR3 is built from 14 residues. CDR3 coding DNA: TGTGCCAGCAGCTCGCTCAAAGGGGACACTGAAGCTTTCTTT. As protein: CASSSLKGDTEAFF.